The 4 T cell receptor beta chains below were found in one sample sequenced in a study of CD8 T cells in Susac syndrome (dated by TCRdb to between 2018 and 2020). Preparation of the library involved the immunoSEQ multiplex PCR assay. RNA was extracted using the RNeasy kit, and about 0.5 to 1 ug of the RNA was reverse transcribed with random hexamers. TCRdb trimmed public reads at Q25 via fastp, called clones via MiXCR and kept in-frame beta chains. Each entry is one CDR3 protein sequence, shown with its most common DNA and genes. The table for this sample lists under 85,000 distinct CDR3 sequences; approximately 93% of them were counted only once. The ten largest clonotypes hold 0.35% to 0.55% of the sample. Input material: CD8+ T cells from PBMCs. All receptors derive from a human donor with Susac syndrome.

The V call is TRBV29-1, the J call TRBJ2-5; 7 nucleotides align to TRBD1. V shed 0 bases, J shed 5 bases, and the junction held 15 bases outside the gene matches. The CDR3 runs to 17 residues. Per the germline V gene, CDR1 is SQVTM and CDR2 is ANQGSEA. This chain's CDR3 is CSVEETLTGPGLETQYF. CDR3 coding DNA: TGCAGCGTTGAAGAAACCCTGACAGGGCCAGGGTTGGAGACCCAGTACTTC.

The chain couples TRBV19 to TRBJ2-5, with D perhaps matching TRBD1 (6 bases). The V and J ends lost 10 bases and 1 base respectively, with 13 bases between them. The CDR3 length is 13 residues. Germline values: CDR1 LNHDA, CDR2 SQIVND (reference sequence). This CDR3 reads CATQGGFQETQYF. The CDR3 DNA sequence: TGTGCCACCCAAGGGGGATTCCAAGAGACCCAGTACTTC.

The chain uses TRBV7-2 and TRBJ1-2; unclear D gene. Germline V lookup: CDR1 SGHTA, CDR2 FQGNSA. The CDR3 spans 12 residues. V dropped 1 base and J dropped 7 bases, with 7 bases sitting between them. CDR3: CASSLVGSGYTF. In DNA form, the CDR3 reads TGTGCCAGCAGCTTAGTCGGCTCTGGCTACACCTTC.

This chain links TRBV29-1 with TRBJ2-1, with 7 nucleotides matching TRBD1. This CDR3 has 13 residues. CDR1 is SQVTM and CDR2 is ANQGSEA in the germline V gene. V trimming: 2 bases; J trimming: 4 bases; junction bases outside the gene matches: 2. The CDR3 reads CSVEPGQYNEQFF. The CDR3 region has the DNA TGCAGCGTTGAACCGGGACAGTACAATGAGCAGTTCTTC.